Detailed here is one TCR beta chain. The data belong to a study of T-cell memory formation after mild COVID-19. TCRdb re-called the 5' RACE reads through MiXCR, storing one row per CDR3 protein. This table holds about 140,000 distinct CDR3 sequences, 11% to 15% found once. The V gene end was trimmed by 0 bases and the J gene end by 6 bases; junction bases not matched to a gene: 13. The CDR3 is made up of 17 amino acids. Germline values: CDR1 LGHDT, CDR2 YNNKEL (reference sequence). This clonotype was sampled from an adult woman who had mild COVID-19 (a few samples of this study predate the infection). Cell type and time point are not known. The sample taken for sequencing was PBMCs or a T cell subset sorted from them (not recorded which). V usage is TRBV3-1 and J usage is TRBJ2-7, with 8 bases identical to TRBD2. CDR3 DNA sequence: TGTGCCAGCAGCCAAGATGCCCCCGGGACTAGGGTATGCGAGCAGTACTTC. As protein: CASSQDAPGTRVCEQYF.